This T cell receptor (beta chain) was captured in a study of blood T cell repertoires in COVID-19. Overall study: Specimens from acute and convalescent COVID-19 originated in the United States, Italy and Spain. T cells, B-cell-depleted T cells, or PBMCs provided the cDNA or gDNA that served as material.

With 5 bases clipped from V and 3 bases from J, the junction kept 10 bases outside the gene matches. Per the germline V gene, CDR1 is LNHNV and CDR2 is YYDKDF (reference sequence). The length of the CDR3 is 16 residues. Per the study methods: Reference gene primer amplification gave nucleated cell count estimates. Sequencing used immunoSEQ multiplex PCR; TCRdb keeps in-frame clones, though not all of them. That table is the source of V, J and clone size, and D and trimming were worked out from the DNA. The sample lists 45,000 or so clones, over 85% seen once, with about an eighth in the top ten. This chain uses TRBV15 with TRBJ2-3, with TRBD2 identical over 8 bases. Material: peripheral blood. This TCR was sampled from an elderly man with acute or convalescent COVID-19. The CDR3 sequence: CATSDPGTRTTDTQYF. CDR3 nucleotide sequence: TGTGCCACCAGCGACCCCGGGACTAGAACGACAGATACGCAGTATTTT.